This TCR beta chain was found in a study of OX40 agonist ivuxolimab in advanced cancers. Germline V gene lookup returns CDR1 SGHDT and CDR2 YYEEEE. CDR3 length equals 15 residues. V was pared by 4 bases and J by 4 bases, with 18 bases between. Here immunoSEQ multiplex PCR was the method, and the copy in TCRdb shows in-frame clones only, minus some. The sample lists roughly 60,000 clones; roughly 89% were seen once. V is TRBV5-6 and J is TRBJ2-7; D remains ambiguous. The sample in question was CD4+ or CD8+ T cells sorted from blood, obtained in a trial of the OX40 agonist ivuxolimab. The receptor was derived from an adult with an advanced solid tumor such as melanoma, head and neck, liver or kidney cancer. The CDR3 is CASSLTPPGEYEQYF. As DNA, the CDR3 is TGTGCCAGCAGCCTCACACCCCCCGGTGAGTACGAGCAGTACTTC. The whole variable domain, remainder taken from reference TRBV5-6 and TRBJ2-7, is DAGVTQSPTHLIKTRGQQVTLRCSPKSGHDTVSWYQQALGQGPQFIFQYYEEEERQRGNFPDRFSGHQFPNYSSELNVNALLLGDSALYLCASSLTPPGEYEQYFGPGTRLTVT.